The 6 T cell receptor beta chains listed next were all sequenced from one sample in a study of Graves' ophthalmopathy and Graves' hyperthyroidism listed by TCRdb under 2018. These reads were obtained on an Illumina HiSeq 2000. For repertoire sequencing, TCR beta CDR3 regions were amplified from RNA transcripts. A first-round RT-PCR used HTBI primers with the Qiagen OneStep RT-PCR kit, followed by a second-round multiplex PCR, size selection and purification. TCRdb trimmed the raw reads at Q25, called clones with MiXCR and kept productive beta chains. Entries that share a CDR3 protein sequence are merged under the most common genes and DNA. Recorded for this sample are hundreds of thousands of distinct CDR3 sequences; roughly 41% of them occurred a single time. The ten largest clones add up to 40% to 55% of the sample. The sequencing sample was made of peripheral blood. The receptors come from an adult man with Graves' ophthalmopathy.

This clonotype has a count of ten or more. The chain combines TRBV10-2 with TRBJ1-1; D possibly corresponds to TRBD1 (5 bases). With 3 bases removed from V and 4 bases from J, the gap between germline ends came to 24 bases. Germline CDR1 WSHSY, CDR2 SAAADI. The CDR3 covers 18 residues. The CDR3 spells CASSDPRWGLPIRTEAFF. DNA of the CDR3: TGCGCCAGCAGTGATCCGCGCTGGGGACTCCCGATTCGCACTGAAGCTTTCTTT.

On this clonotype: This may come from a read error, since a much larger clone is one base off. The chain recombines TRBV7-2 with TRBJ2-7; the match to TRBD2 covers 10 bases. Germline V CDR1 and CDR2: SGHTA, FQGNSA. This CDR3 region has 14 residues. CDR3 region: CASNLKSGRDEQYF. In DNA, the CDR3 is TGTGCCAGCAACTTAAAAAGCGGGAGGGACGAGCAGTACTTC. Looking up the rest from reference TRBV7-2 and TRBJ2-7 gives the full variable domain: GAGVSQSPSNKVTEKGKDVELRCDPISGHTALYWYRQSLGQGLEFLIYFQGNSAPDKSGLPSDRFSAERTGGSVSTLTIQRTQQEDSAVYLCASNLKSGRDEQYFGPGTRLTVT.

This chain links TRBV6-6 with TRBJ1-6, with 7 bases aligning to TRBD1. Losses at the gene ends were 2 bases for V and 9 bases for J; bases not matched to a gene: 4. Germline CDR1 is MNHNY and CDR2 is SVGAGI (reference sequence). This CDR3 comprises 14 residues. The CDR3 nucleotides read TGTGCCAGCAGTTACCGGGACAGTCTTTCACCCCTCCACTTT. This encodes CASSYRDSLSPLHF.

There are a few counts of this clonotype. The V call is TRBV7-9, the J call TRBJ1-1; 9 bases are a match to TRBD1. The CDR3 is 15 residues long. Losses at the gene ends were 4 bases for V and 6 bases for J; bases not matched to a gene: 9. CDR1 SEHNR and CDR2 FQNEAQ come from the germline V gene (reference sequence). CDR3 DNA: TGTGCCAGCAGCTCACTCCCGACAGGGGGGGCTGAAGCTTTCTTT. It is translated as CASSSLPTGGAEAFF. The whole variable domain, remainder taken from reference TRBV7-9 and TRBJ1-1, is DTGVSQNPRHKITKRGQNVTFRCDPISEHNRLYWYRQTLGQGPEFLTYFQNEAQLEKSRLLSDRFSAERPKGSFSTLEIQRTEQGDSAMYLCASSSLPTGGAEAFFGQGTRLTVV.

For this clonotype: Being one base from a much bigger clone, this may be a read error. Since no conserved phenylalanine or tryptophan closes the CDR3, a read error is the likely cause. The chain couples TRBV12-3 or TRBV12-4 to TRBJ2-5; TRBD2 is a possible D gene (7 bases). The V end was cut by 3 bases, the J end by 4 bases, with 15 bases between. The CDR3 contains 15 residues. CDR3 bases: TGTGCCAGCAGTTTGGGGGGGCGCAAATTAGAGACCCAGTACTGC. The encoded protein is CASSLGGRKLETQYC.

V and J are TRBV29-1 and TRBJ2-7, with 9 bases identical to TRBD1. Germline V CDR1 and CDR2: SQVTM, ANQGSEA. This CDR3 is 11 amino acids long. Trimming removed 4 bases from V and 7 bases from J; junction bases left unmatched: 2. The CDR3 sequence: CSVGGQGEQYF. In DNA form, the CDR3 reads TGCAGCGTTGGCGGACAGGGGGAGCAGTACTTC.